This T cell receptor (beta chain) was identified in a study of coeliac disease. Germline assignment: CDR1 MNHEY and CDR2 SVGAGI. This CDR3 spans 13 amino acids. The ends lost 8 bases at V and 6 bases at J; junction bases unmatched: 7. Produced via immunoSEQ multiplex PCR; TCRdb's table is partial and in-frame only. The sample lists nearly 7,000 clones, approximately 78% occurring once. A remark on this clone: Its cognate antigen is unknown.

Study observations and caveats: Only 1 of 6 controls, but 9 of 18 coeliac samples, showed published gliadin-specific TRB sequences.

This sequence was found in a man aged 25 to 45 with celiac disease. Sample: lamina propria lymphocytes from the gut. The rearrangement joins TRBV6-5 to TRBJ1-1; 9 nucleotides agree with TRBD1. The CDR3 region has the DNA TGTGCCAGCGGCAGGGACAGGGACGCTGAAGCTTTCTTT. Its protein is CASGRDRDAEAFF.